This T cell receptor (beta chain) comes out of a study of T-cell reconstitution after alpha-beta-depleted transplantation in children. The TCRbeta library incorporated unique molecular identifiers. One entry per CDR3 protein results from TCRdb running MiXCR on the PCR reads. The data hold about 610,000 distinct CDR3 sequences, with about 10% observed a single time. This clonotype turned up a few times. Per the germline V gene, CDR1 is SQVTM and CDR2 is ANQGSEA. J lost 0 bases, V lost 4 bases, and 9 bases had no gene match. This CDR3 spans 16 amino acids. This material consisted of PBMCs from the stem cell graft donor, taken from the stem cell graft. This receptor was obtained from a human donor who donated a stem cell graft to a child with acute myeloid leukemia. V gene TRBV29-1 combines with J gene TRBJ1-3; TRBD1 matches at 7 bases. DNA for the CDR3: TGCAGCGTTGCACCTAGGGACAGCCTCTCTGGAAACACCATATATTTT. Amino acids: CSVAPRDSLSGNTIYF.